The 14 T cell receptor beta chains below all came from one sample that was sequenced in a study of blood T cell repertoires in COVID-19. Generated by immunoSEQ multiplex PCR, the TCRdb table keeps only in-frame clones and is missing some. The sample carries 300,000 to 400,000 clones, roughly 85% recorded once. Sequencing was carried out using peripheral blood. The source is a human donor in a cohort sampled during active COVID-19.

With respect to this clone: Other DNA sequences in the same sample also yield this CDR3. This chain uses TRBV5-1 with TRBJ2-7; 9 bases match TRBD1. The CDR3 covers 14 residues. Germline V gene lookup returns CDR1 SGHRS and CDR2 YFSETQ. V shed 4 bases and J 3 bases; nucleotides not matched to a gene: 5. The DNA of the CDR3 is TGCGCCAGCAGCCCTGGACAGGGGATCTACGAGCAGTACTTC. It is translated as CASSPGQGIYEQYF.

The V call is TRBV14, the J call TRBJ1-1; no clear D. CDR1 is SGHDN, CDR2 FVKESK, per germline. CDR3 length: 13 amino acids. Trimming cost V 1 base and J 2 bases, with 5 bases left between them. CDR3 sequence reads: CASSQGGNTEAFF. DNA of the CDR3: TGTGCCAGCAGCCAAGGCGGCAACACTGAAGCTTTCTTT.

The J gene is TRBJ1-1, the V gene TRBV3-1 (or the pseudogene TRBV3-2); TRBD1 matches 11 bases. The CDR3 runs 16 residues. The V gene end was trimmed by 4 bases and the J gene end by 6 bases; junction bases not matched to a gene: 10. Germline-derived CDR1 and CDR2 are LGHDT and YNNKEL (reference sequence). The CDR3 sequence: CASSPGQGGRWPEAFF. The CDR3 DNA follows: TGTGCCAGCAGCCCGGGACAGGGGGGCAGGTGGCCTGAAGCTTTCTTT.

This clone was seen just once. This sequence joins TRBV19 and TRBJ1-1, with unresolved D. The CDR3 consists of 14 residues. Trimming shortened V by 3 bases and J by 2 bases, and 10 bases separated the two germline ends. Per germline, CDR1 LNHDA and CDR2 SQIVND (reference sequence). CDR3: CASSIGGVNTEAFF. The CDR3 bases are TGTGCCAGTAGTATTGGAGGCGTTAACACTGAAGCTTTCTTT.

V usage is TRBV14 and J usage is TRBJ2-7; 9 bases match TRBD1. This CDR3 is 14 amino acids long. Germline values: CDR1 SGHDN, CDR2 FVKESK. The ends lost 3 bases at V and 4 bases at J; junction bases unmatched: 4. CDR3 residues: CASSQDRGSYEQYF. CDR3 nucleotides: TGTGCCAGCAGCCAGGACAGGGGCAGTTACGAGCAGTACTTC.

This clone is a singleton in its sample. This chain uses TRBV6-1 with TRBJ1-5; D remains unclear. V gave up 1 base and J gave up 10 bases, with 14 bases separating them. This CDR3 is 14 amino acids long. CDR1 is MNHNS, CDR2 SASEGT, per germline. This chain's CDR3 is CASSEVPTEGPQHF. Written as DNA, the CDR3 is TGTGCCAGCAGTGAAGTACCCACCGAGGGTCCCCAGCATTTT.

There are a few counts of this clone. This chain uses TRBV11-3 with TRBJ2-7; the D gene is possibly TRBD2 (5 bases). The ends were cut back, 5 bases at V and 0 bases at J, with 11 bases in the middle. Looked up from germline, CDR1 is SGHNT and CDR2 is YENEEA. This CDR3 region has 14 residues. CDR3 DNA: TGTGCCAGCAGCACTGGGAGAGGCTCCTACGAGCAGTACTTC. Translating it yields CASSTGRGSYEQYF. The whole variable domain, filled in from reference TRBV11-3 and TRBJ2-7, reads EAGVVQSPRYKIIEKKQPVAFWCNPISGHNTLYWYLQNLGQGPELLIRYENEEAVDDSQLPKDRFSAERLKGVDSTLKIQPAELGDSAVYLCASSTGRGSYEQYFGPGTRLTVT.

V and J are TRBV2 and TRBJ2-7; D not resolved. The CDR3 extends over 12 amino acids. With 6 bases removed from V and 0 bases from J, the gap between germline ends came to 6 bases. Germline CDR1 and CDR2: SNHLY and FYNNEI. The CDR3 bases are TGTGCCAGCAGACCCTACTCCTACGAGCAGTACTTC. Translated, it gives CASRPYSYEQYF.

In nucleotides, the CDR3 is TGTGCCAGCAGCTCGCCGGGAGATGGCTACACCTTC. Its translation is CASSSPGDGYTF. V and J are TRBV5-4 and TRBJ1-2; no clear D gene. CDR3 length: 12 amino acids. Germline-derived CDR1 and CDR2 are SGHNT and YYREEE (reference sequence). V shed 3 bases and J shed 6 bases, with 9 bases lying between them.

The genes are TRBV3-1 (or the pseudogene TRBV3-2) and TRBJ2-3, with 7 bases aligning to TRBD2. J lost 3 bases, V lost 1 base, and 7 bases had no gene match. The CDR3 extends over 16 amino acids. CDR1 LGHDT and CDR2 YNNKEL come from the germline V gene (reference sequence). In DNA form, the CDR3 reads TGTGCCAGCAGCCAAGTCTGGAGGGAGGGGACAGATACGCAGTATTTT. Residues: CASSQVWREGTDTQYF.

The chain has TRBV18 and TRBJ1-1; a possible D gene is TRBD1 (5 bases). The CDR3 runs 14 residues. The germline gives CDR1 KGHSH, CDR2 LQKENI. V lost 0 bases and J lost 7, with 12 bases in between. The CDR3 region is CASSPPTRQNEAFF. CDR3 sequence (DNA): TGTGCCAGCTCACCACCGACAAGACAGAATGAAGCTTTCTTT. Variable domain in full (rest from reference TRBV18 and TRBJ1-1): NAGVMQNPRHLVRRRGQEARLRCSPMKGHSHVYWYRQLPEEGLKFMVYLQKENIIDESGMPKERFSAEFPKEGPSILRIQQVVRGDSAAYFCASSPPTRQNEAFFGQGTRLTVV.

V gene TRBV7-3 combines with J gene TRBJ2-2, with D possibly matching TRBD2 (6 bases). CDR1 SGHTA and CDR2 FQGTGA come from the germline V gene. This CDR3 is 16 amino acids long. Trimming cost V 3 bases and J 5 bases, with 16 bases left between them. The CDR3 sequence: CASSFPGGIWTGELFF. In nucleotides, the CDR3 is TGTGCCAGCAGCTTCCCCGGGGGAATTTGGACCGGGGAGCTGTTTTTT.

The V gene is TRBV13, the J gene TRBJ1-6; D is perhaps TRBD1 (5 bases). The CDR3 totals 15 residues. Germline CDR1 is PRHDT and CDR2 is FYEKMQ (reference sequence). The V and J ends lost 6 bases and 8 bases respectively, with 17 bases between them. The CDR3 DNA follows: TGTGCCAGCAGACTATGGGCAGGGCGCGATTCACCCCTCCACTTT. It yields the protein CASRLWAGRDSPLHF.

The rearrangement joins TRBV5-1 to TRBJ1-1; possibly TRBD1 for D (6 bases). CDR1 and CDR2 (germline): SGHRS, YFSETQ. The V and J ends lost 5 bases and 1 base respectively, with 12 bases between them. This CDR3 is 14 amino acids long. Here the CDR3 DNA reads TGCGCCAGCAGACCAAACAGGGAGAACACTGAAGCTTTCTTT. This codes for CASRPNRENTEAFF. Using reference TRBV5-1 and TRBJ1-1 for the parts outside the CDR3, the full variable domain is KAGVTQTPRYLIKTRGQQVTLSCSPISGHRSVSWYQQTPGQGLQFLFEYFSETQRNKGNFPGRFSGRQFSNSRSEMNVSTLELGDSALYLCASRPNRENTEAFFGQGTRLTVV.